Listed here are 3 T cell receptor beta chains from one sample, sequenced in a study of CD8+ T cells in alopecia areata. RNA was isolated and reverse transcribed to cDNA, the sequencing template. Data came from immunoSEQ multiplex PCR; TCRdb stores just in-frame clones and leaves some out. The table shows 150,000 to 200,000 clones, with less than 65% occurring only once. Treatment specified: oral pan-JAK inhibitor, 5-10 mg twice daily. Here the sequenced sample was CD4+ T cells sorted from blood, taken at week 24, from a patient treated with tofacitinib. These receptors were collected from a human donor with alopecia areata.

The CDR3 DNA sequence: TGTGCCAGCAGCCGCCAAATGAACACTGAAGCTTTCTTT. Its protein product is CASSRQMNTEAFF. V usage is TRBV6-5 and J usage is TRBJ1-1, with D unresolved. Trimming pared 6 bases from V and 0 bases from J, leaving 8 bases between. There are 13 residues in the CDR3. Looked up from germline, CDR1 is MNHEY and CDR2 is SVGAGI.

The CDR3 region is CASRPPGQGNTEAFF. In nucleotides, the CDR3 is TGTGCCAGCAGACCCCCGGGACAGGGGAACACTGAAGCTTTCTTT. The genes are TRBV25-1 and TRBJ1-1; TRBD1 agrees at 9 bases. The germline V gene has CDR1 MGHDK and CDR2 SYGVNS. V shed 6 bases, J shed 1 base, and the junction held 6 bases outside the gene matches. The CDR3 is made up of 15 amino acids.

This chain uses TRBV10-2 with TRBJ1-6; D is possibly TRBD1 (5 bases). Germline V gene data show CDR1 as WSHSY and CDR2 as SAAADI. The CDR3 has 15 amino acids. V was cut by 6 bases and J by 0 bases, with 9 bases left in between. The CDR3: CASRQESSYNSPLHF. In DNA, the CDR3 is TGCGCCAGCAGACAGGAAAGCTCCTATAATTCACCCCTCCACTTT.